The T cell receptor beta chain under discussion was sequenced for a study of T cell clones after liver transplantation (dated by TCRdb to about 2019). Study-level background: The samples were obtained from ITN030ST, a randomized trial that attempted immunosuppression withdrawal within 2 years after liver transplantation. Three of the eight recipients were HCV-positive; the others were transplanted for non-autoimmune, non-viral indications. Subjects received no induction therapy and standard immunosuppression until randomization at 12-24 months post-transplant. As an antigen-independent comparator for the donor-reactive sequences, third party-reactive TCRbeta sequences from pre-transplant MLRs were identified as well. Donor-reactive T cell clones were identified by TCRbeta sequencing following a pre-transplant mixed lymphocyte reaction and were subsequently tracked in post-transplant blood. Tolerance was defined as complete immunosuppression withdrawal for at least one year with no rise in liver enzymes beyond twice the upper limit of normal. A cohort of 8 liver transplant recipients was studied, of whom 3 were classified as tolerant and 5 as non-tolerant. Blood samples were collected pre-transplant, pre-randomization before withdrawal, and post-randomization after either full withdrawal or failed withdrawal. Points the paper makes about the study in general: Without allograft tissue specimens, donor-reactive T cells may have migrated into the graft rather than being deleted. A greater decline was seen for donor-reactive sequences than for third party-reactive sequences, suggesting partial antigen-specific deletion unrelated to withdrawal success. Because of small, heterogeneous patient numbers and non-standardized post-transplant time points, the conclusions were only preliminary. Circulating donor-reactive CD4 TCRbeta sequences fell significantly post-transplant in most of the 8 subjects, irrespective of tolerance or HCV status. Low numbers of available donor cells limited the measurable donor-reactive repertoire in two subjects. After accounting for repertoire turnover, donor-reactive detection was significantly reduced in 7 of 8 subjects for CD4 and 8 of 8 for CD8.

Using immunoSEQ, frozen genomic DNA was subjected to high-throughput TCRbeta CDR3 sequencing, a process that included PCR amplification, mapping, bias correction and internal controls. Per the original workflow: Only productive rearrangements were retained, and each unique TCRbeta sequence was defined by its CDR3 nucleotide sequence together with its V and J gene. Donor-reactive sequences required at least 5-fold expansion in CFSE-low cells versus unstimulated pre-transplant cells and at least 0.01% frequency. Per-subject minimum frequency thresholds, based on the lowest-template unstimulated sample, ensured at least 90% detection power. Jensen-Shannon divergence between the top 1000 TCRbeta sequences after and before transplant was used to measure repertoire turnover. Two-sided Fisher's exact tests were used to test for changes in how often donor-reactive sequences were detected. TCRdb carries this immuneACCESS record with in-frame sequences only. Its versions omit some clonotypes, under half of them owing to an unresolved V gene in the studies checked, with the rest unexplained. That table is the source of V, J and clone size, and D and trimming were worked out from the DNA. In all, the sample holds about 58,000 clones, and around three quarters of those were seen once. About 2.8% of the sample lies in the top ten.

CDR1 and CDR2 are drawn from the germline V gene: ENHRY, SYGVKD. The CDR3 contains 12 residues, cysteine and phenylalanine counted. This entry keeps only the CDR3 DNA: 36 bases, framed from base 1. V is trimmed back by 6 bases and J by 3 bases, and the junction contains 2 bases that no gene match accounts for. Unstimulated PBMCs, after thawing, were stained for CD3, CD4 and CD8 and then FACS-sorted into CD3+CD4+ and CD3+CD8+ populations. All 8 studied subjects were randomized to immunosuppression withdrawal. The Qiagen DNeasy Blood and Tissue Kit was used for isolation of genomic DNA. This clone was seen only a few times. Its antigen is unknown. Base quality data are lacking; no much larger clone is found one base away. Other DNA sequences in this sample translate to the same CDR3.

Sequenced here: CD4+ T cells from blood, sampled at the approximately 16-month timepoint. This receptor chain uses TRBV10-3 and TRBJ2-7; TRBD1 fits 7 bases in the junction. The TCR originated in a human patient who received a liver transplant. Post transplant, some T cells may arise from the graft donor. The CDR3 region has the sequence CAISGTDYEQYF. The nucleotides read TGTGCCATCAGCGGGACAGACTACGAGCAGTACTTC.